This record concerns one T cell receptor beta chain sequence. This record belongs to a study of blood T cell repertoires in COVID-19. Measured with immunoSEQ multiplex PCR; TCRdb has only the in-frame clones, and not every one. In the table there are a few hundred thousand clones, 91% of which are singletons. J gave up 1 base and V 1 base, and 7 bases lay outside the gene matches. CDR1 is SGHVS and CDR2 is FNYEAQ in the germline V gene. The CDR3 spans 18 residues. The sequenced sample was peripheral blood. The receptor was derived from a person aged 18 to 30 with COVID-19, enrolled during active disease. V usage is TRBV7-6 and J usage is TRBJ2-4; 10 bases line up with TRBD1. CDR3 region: CASSLGTGGSAAKNIQYF. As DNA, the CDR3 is TGTGCCAGCAGCTTAGGGACAGGGGGATCCGCGGCCAAAAACATTCAGTACTTC.